What follows are 16 T cell receptor beta chains derived from one specimen sequenced in a study of vaccination effects on CD4 cells after COVID-19. Isolating CD4+ T cells followed approximately 10 days of culture. Every participant took two doses of the BNT162b2 or mRNA-1273 vaccine. The repertoire was sequenced with immunoSEQ multiplex PCR; TCRdb's copy has only in-frame clones and lacks some. The sample holds 50,000 to 60,000 clones, about 81% seen once. These receptors are not linked to any known antigen. This specimen consisted of CD4+ T cells from PBMCs cultured without peptide, obtained after COVID-19 vaccination. The receptors here all came from a human donor who received a COVID-19 vaccine.

The chain has TRBV7-8 and TRBJ2-7, with a weak D call TRBD2 (6 bases). The length of the CDR3 is 13 residues. CDR1 SGHVS and CDR2 FQNEAQ come from the germline V gene. Trimming took off 5 bases at V and 6 bases at J, with 14 bases between the two ends. This CDR3 is CASSLGRGGEQYF. As DNA, the CDR3 is TGTGCCAGCAGCCTTGGTCGGGGAGGCGAGCAGTACTTC. Drawing the rest from reference TRBV7-8 and TRBJ2-7, the complete variable domain is GAGVSQSPRYKVAKRGQDVALRCDPISGHVSLFWYQQALGQGPEFLTYFQNEAQLDKSGLPSDRFFAERPEGSVSTLKIQRTQQEDSAVYLCASSLGRGGEQYFGPGTRLTVT.

The sample holds one count of this clone. V gene TRBV15 combines with J gene TRBJ1-2; D perhaps matches TRBD1 (6 bases). Germline values: CDR1 LNHNV, CDR2 YYDKDF (reference sequence). This CDR3 comprises 14 residues. With 0 bases removed from V and 7 bases from J, the gap between germline ends came to 12 bases. CDR3: CATSRDGGRAGYTF. CDR3 DNA: TGTGCCACCAGCAGAGACGGGGGGCGGGCTGGCTACACCTTC. The complete variable domain, with remaining parts taken from reference TRBV15 and TRBJ1-2, reads DAMVIQNPRYQVTQFGKPVTLSCSQTLNHNVMYWYQQKSSQAPKLLFHYYDKDFNNEADTPDNFQSRRPNTSFCFLDIRSPGLGDTAMYLCATSRDGGRAGYTFGSGTRLTVV.

CDR3 residues: CASSEALTLNNEQFF. CDR3 in DNA: TGTGCCAGCAGTGAAGCGCTGACCCTAAACAATGAGCAGTTCTTC. The chain links TRBV6-1 to TRBJ2-1; D call uncertain. The ends were cut back, 0 bases at V and 5 bases at J, with 11 bases in the middle. This CDR3 has 15 amino acids. The germline V gene encodes CDR1 MNHNS and CDR2 SASEGT.

The chain joins TRBV5-1 to TRBJ1-6; 9 bases line up with TRBD1. Germline values: CDR1 SGHRS, CDR2 YFSETQ. The CDR3 extends over 16 amino acids. The ends lost 4 bases at V and 1 base at J; junction bases unmatched: 3. The CDR3, as DNA: TGCGCCAGCAGCCCGGGACAGGGATCCTATAATTCACCCCTCCACTTT. This codes for CASSPGQGSYNSPLHF.

This clone was detected a few times. The rearrangement uses TRBV5-1 and TRBJ2-7, with 10 bases identical to TRBD1. The CDR3 is 14 amino acids. Looked up from germline, CDR1 is SGHRS and CDR2 is YFSETQ. Trimming at V came to 7 bases and at J to 7 bases, leaving 11 bases not matched to a gene. CDR3 amino acids: CASGRDRGSDEQYF. CDR3 nucleotide sequence: TGCGCCAGCGGCCGGGACAGGGGCTCCGATGAGCAGTACTTC.

The V and J genes are TRBV27 and TRBJ1-5, with D maybe TRBD1 (5 bases). V was cut by 1 base and J by 6 bases, with 19 bases left in between. The CDR3 runs 17 residues. In germline, CDR1 is MNHEY, CDR2 SMNVEV (reference sequence). This chain's CDR3 is CASSLFSGGVGSQPQHF. CDR3 DNA sequence: TGTGCCAGCAGTTTATTTAGTGGGGGGGTAGGTAGTCAGCCCCAGCATTTT.

This clone showed up just a few times. The V call is TRBV3-1 (or the pseudogene TRBV3-2), the J call TRBJ1-5, with D perhaps TRBD1 (6 bases). With 0 bases removed from V and 4 bases from J, the gap between germline ends came to 13 bases. This CDR3 is 16 amino acids long. Germline loops: CDR1 LGHDT, CDR2 YNNKEL (reference sequence). Written as DNA, the CDR3 is TGTGCCAGCAGCCAAGATGCACAGGGTGGGAATCAGCCCCAGCATTTT. Protein product: CASSQDAQGGNQPQHF.

The chain links TRBV30 to TRBJ1-2, with D possibly matching TRBD1 (5 bases). This CDR3 is 14 amino acids long. Germline CDR1 reads GTSNPN; CDR2 reads SVGIG (reference sequence). V lost 0 bases, J lost 4 bases, and 12 bases lay in between. The CDR3 sequence: CAWSVGTESYGYTF. The CDR3 DNA reads as TGTGCCTGGAGTGTAGGGACGGAGAGCTATGGCTACACCTTC.

This chain connects TRBV5-4 to TRBJ2-1; TRBD1 might be the D (6 bases). Trimming cost V 3 bases and J 5 bases, with 9 bases left between them. The CDR3 is 13 amino acids. Germline CDR1 SGHNT, CDR2 YYREEE (reference sequence). CDR3 coding DNA: TGTGCCAGCAGCTCGGGACACGACAATGAGCAGTTCTTC. This gives the protein CASSSGHDNEQFF.

This clone was counted a few times. J is TRBJ1-3 and V is TRBV4-2; 8 nucleotides line up with TRBD1. V shed 4 bases and J 1 base; nucleotides not matched to a gene: 9. From germline, CDR1 is LGHNA and CDR2 YNFKEQ. The CDR3 is 17 amino acids. The CDR3 DNA reads as TGTGCCAGCAGCCCTGGGGGCAGGGGGCGGTCTGGAAACACCATATATTTT. It translates to CASSPGGRGRSGNTIYF.

The V call is TRBV19, the J call TRBJ2-1, with 11 nucleotides matching TRBD2. V trimming: 3 bases; J trimming: 7 bases; junction bases outside the gene matches: 17. CDR1 is LNHDA and CDR2 is SQIVND in the germline V gene (reference sequence). The CDR3 runs to 19 residues. The CDR3 DNA follows: TGTGCCAGTAGTATGAGCCTAGCGGGAGGCCCGAGAGGAGGTAATGAGCAGTTCTTC. Its protein product is CASSMSLAGGPRGGNEQFF.

This chain links TRBV7-2 with TRBJ1-2; perhaps TRBD1 as D (5 bases). Trimming pared 0 bases from V and 8 bases from J, leaving 10 bases between. CDR1 is SGHTA and CDR2 is FQGNSA in the germline V gene. The CDR3 loop spans 13 amino acids. The CDR3 DNA follows: TGTGCCAGCAGCTTAGCGTTCGGGGACGGCTACACCTTC. Amino acids: CASSLAFGDGYTF.

CDR3 DNA: TGTGCCACCAGCAGATCCGGGACCTCACATCCATCTGAAAAACTGTTTTTT. Translation: CATSRSGTSHPSEKLFF. The V and J genes are TRBV15 and TRBJ1-4; D is perhaps TRBD1 (5 bases). The CDR3 length is 17 residues. With 2 bases removed from V and 7 bases from J, the gap between germline ends came to 20 bases. CDR1 and CDR2 from the germline V gene are LNHNV and YYDKDF (reference sequence).

The chain couples TRBV6-5 to TRBJ2-5; perhaps TRBD1 as D (6 bases). V lost 8 bases, J lost 2 bases, and 9 bases lay in between. Germline-derived CDR1 and CDR2 are MNHEY and SVGAGI. The CDR3 consists of 12 residues. The CDR3 nucleotides are TGTGCCAGCGGACAGCTTCAAGAGACCCAGTACTTC. Translation gives CASGQLQETQYF.

V is TRBV4-2 and J is TRBJ1-6; D unclear. Germline V gene sequence: CDR1 LGHNA, CDR2 YNFKEQ. This CDR3 spans 16 amino acids. V was pared by 0 bases and J by 7 bases, with 13 bases between. The CDR3 region is CASSQERAGGNSPLHF. DNA for the CDR3: TGTGCCAGCAGCCAAGAGAGAGCAGGCGGGAATTCACCCCTCCACTTT.

This chain joins TRBV7-8 and TRBJ2-7, with 7 bases fitting TRBD1. CDR3 length: 15 residues. Germline assignment: CDR1 SGHVS and CDR2 FQNEAQ. V lost 2 bases and J lost 6; bases outside the gene matches: 10. The CDR3 here is CASSLFSLRGLEQYF. CDR3 DNA: TGTGCCAGCAGCTTATTTAGCCTTAGGGGGCTCGAGCAGTACTTC.